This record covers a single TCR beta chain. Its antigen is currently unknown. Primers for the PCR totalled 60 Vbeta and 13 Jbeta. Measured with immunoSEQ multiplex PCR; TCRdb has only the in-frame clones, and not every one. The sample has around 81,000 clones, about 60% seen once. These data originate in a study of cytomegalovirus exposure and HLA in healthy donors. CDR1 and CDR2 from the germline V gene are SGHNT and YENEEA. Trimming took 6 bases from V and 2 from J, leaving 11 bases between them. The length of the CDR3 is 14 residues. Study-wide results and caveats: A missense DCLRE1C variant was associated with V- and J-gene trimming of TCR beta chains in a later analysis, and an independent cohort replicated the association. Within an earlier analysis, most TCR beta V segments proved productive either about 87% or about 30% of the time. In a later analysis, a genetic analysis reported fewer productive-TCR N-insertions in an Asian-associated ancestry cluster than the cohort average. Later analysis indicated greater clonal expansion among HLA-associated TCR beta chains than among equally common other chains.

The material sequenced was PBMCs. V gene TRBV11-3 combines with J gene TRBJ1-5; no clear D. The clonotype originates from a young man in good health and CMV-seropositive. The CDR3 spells CASSGRAGNQPQHF. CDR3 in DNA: TGTGCCAGCAGTGGGAGAGCGGGCAATCAGCCCCAGCATTTT.